Detailed here is one TCR beta chain. This clone's antigen is unknown. One base away there is no much larger clone; base qualities are not given. The source of the sample is a study of blood T cells in healthy people across ages (dated by TCRdb to about 2015). Turning to the overall study: Template switching captured roughly one uniquely barcoded TCR beta cDNA molecule per two T cells in model experiments. To track age-related changes in TCR beta repertoire diversity, the study relied on deep sequencing normalized with unique cDNA molecular identifiers. The donors were split into four age groups: young (average approximately 16 years), middle-aged (roughly 39), aged (62) and long-lived (under 90). To avoid experimental bias, donors of different ages were distributed randomly across sequencing lanes. For two donors (one aged 18 to 29 and one aged 80 or older), the study analyzed two additional independent replicas of 1 million unique cDNA reads from the same blood draw.

Library preparation was by 5' RACE. Sequencing was performed on an Illumina HiSeq 2500. A second PCR of about 6 to 12 cycles was performed with a sample-barcoded 5' primer and a J-beta primer mix. Each TCR beta cDNA molecule received a unique molecular identifier from a template-switch 5' adaptor carrying 12 random nucleotides. Each sample yielded at least 2.5 million CDR3-containing paired-end reads. First-strand cDNA was synthesized from all RNA with the Mint cDNA synthesis kit, primed by a TRBC-specific oligonucleotide. After uracil-DNA glycosylase treatment, a first 18-cycle PCR used universal primers M1SS and BC2_uni_R on all cDNA. Turning to the authors' computational methods: Each sample was normalized by randomly selecting 1 million high-quality reads, each carrying a distinct molecular identifier. Instead of being binned into consensus sequences, reads that shared molecular identifiers were thrown out. CDR3 identification, clonotype clustering and error correction used MiTCR with a Q25 quality threshold and the strictest error-elimination algorithm. A nonparametric unseen species model using Euler transformation provided a lower-bound estimate of total TCR beta diversity. TCRdb redid the processing of the public reads, applying fastp at Q25 and MiXCR, and retained in-frame beta chains. For every CDR3 protein sequence, its rows merge into one entry that carries the most common genes and DNA. The V and J calls, along with clone size, are taken from TCRdb and not from the paper's own processing. Counted in this sample were about 1.6 million distinct CDR3 sequences; about 35% of them appeared once. Together, the top ten hold roughly 10% of the sample.

The study at large found these results: The CMV infection status of donors was not known, potentially confounding age-related changes in expanded clonotypes. Estimates of total diversity based on one million sequenced T cells were regarded as lower bounds and as underestimates. As age increased, observed TCR beta diversity per million T cells dropped in a roughly linear way, and a significant reduction was already evident by age about 36. The long-lived group showed more naive CD4+ T cells, fewer expanded clones and increased TCR diversity than the aged group, suggesting age selection. Observed TCR beta diversity correlated strongly with the percentage of naive T cells measured by flow cytometry. Conclusive comparison of naive and antigen-experienced compartments was prevented by the profiling of bulk unsorted PBMCs.

The donors were about 40 Caucasian individuals from Russia, aged 6 to 90 years, who were systemically healthy. About 10 milliliters of peripheral blood were drawn from each donor into EDTA-treated Vacutainer tubes. PBMCs were isolated by Ficoll-Paque density-gradient centrifugation, with at least 6.5 million obtained per sample. Total RNA was extracted from PBMCs with Trizol reagent, with at least 6 micrograms obtained per sample. The percentages of naive CD45RAhigh/CD27high T cells were determined by flow cytometry on a PBMC aliquot from every donor. The CDR3, cysteine through phenylalanine, is 15 amino acids long. The only DNA kept is the CDR3, 45 bases in frame from the first base. The CDR1 and CDR2 encoded by the germline V gene are SGHVS and FQNEAQ. Compared with germline, V lacks 5 bases and J lacks 5 bases; bases without a gene match: 8.

The TCR originated in a woman under 40 in good health. The sample was blood. The chain joins TRBV7-8 to TRBJ1-5, with TRBD1 identical over 8 junction bases. This receptor has the CDR3 CASSTRTGKDQPQHF. The DNA is as follows: TGTGCCAGCAGCACACGGACAGGGAAGGATCAGCCCCAGCATTTT.